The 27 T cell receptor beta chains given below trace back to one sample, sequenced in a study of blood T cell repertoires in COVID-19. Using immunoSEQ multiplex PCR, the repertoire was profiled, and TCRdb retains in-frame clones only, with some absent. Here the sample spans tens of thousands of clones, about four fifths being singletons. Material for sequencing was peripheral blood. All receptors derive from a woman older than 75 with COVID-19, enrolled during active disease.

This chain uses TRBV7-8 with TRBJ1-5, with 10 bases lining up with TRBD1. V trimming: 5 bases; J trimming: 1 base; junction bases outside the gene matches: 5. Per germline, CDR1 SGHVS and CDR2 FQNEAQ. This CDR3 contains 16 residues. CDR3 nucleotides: TGTGCCAGCAGCGCAAGGGACAGGGGAAGCAATCAGCCCCAGCATTTT. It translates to CASSARDRGSNQPQHF.

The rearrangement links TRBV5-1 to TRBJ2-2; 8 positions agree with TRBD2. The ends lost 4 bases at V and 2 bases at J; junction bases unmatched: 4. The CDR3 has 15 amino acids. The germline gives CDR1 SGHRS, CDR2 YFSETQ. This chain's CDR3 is CASSPVAGNTGELFF. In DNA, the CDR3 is TGCGCCAGCAGCCCCGTAGCGGGAAACACCGGGGAGCTGTTTTTT.

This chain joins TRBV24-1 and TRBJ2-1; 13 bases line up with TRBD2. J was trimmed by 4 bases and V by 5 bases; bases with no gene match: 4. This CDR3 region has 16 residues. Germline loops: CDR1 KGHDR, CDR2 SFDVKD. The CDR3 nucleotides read TGTGCCACCAGTGGTGGGACTAGCGGGAATTACAATGAGCAGTTCTTC. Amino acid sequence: CATSGGTSGNYNEQFF.

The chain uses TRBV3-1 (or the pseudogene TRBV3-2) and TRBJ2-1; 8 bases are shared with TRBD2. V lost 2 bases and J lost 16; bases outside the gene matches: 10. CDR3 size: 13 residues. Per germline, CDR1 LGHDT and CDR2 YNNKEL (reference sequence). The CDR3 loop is CASSQLTSGRLFF. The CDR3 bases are TGTGCCAGCAGCCAACTCACTAGCGGACGATTATTCTTC.

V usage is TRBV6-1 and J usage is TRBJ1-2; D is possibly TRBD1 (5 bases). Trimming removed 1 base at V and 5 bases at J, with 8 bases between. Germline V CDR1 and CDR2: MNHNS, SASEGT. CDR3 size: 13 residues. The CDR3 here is CASSEGTFYGYTF. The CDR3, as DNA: TGTGCCAGCAGTGAAGGGACATTTTATGGCTACACCTTC.

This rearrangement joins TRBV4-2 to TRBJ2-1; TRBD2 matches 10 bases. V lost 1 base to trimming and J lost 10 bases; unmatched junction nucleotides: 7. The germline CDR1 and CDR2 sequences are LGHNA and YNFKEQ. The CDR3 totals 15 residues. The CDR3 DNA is TGTGCCAGCAGCCAAGTAGAGAGCGGGAGGGACGAGCAGTTCTTC. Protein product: CASSQVESGRDEQFF.

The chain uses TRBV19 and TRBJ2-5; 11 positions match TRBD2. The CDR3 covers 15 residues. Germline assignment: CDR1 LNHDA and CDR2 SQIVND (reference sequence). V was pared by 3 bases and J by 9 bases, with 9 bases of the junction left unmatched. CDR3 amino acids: CASSILAGGPLAQYF. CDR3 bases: TGTGCCAGTAGTATCCTAGCGGGGGGACCGCTGGCCCAGTACTTC.

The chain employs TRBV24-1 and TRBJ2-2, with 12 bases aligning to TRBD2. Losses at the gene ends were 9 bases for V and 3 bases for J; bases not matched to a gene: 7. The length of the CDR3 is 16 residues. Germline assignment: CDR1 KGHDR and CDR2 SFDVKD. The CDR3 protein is CATLPGLAGYTGELFF. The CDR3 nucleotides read TGTGCCACCCTCCCGGGACTAGCGGGTTACACCGGGGAGCTGTTTTTT.

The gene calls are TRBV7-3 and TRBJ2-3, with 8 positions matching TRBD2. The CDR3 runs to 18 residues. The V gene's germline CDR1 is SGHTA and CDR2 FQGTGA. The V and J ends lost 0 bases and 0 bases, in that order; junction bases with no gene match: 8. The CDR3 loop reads CASSLTQSTSVSTDTQYF. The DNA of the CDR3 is TGTGCCAGCAGCTTAACCCAATCGACTAGCGTGAGCACAGATACGCAGTATTTT.

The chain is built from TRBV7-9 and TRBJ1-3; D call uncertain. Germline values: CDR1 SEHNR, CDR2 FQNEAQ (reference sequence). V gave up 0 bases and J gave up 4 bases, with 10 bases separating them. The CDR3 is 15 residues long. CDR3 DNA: TGTGCCAGCAGCTTAGCGTTGGCTCAAGGAAACACCATATATTTT. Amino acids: CASSLALAQGNTIYF.

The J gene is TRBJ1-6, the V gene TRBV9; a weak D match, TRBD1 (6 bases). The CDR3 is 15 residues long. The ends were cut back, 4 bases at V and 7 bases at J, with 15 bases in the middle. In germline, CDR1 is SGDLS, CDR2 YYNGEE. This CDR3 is CASSPKDRPNSPLHF. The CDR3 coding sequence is TGTGCCAGCAGCCCGAAGGACAGACCAAATTCACCCCTCCACTTT.

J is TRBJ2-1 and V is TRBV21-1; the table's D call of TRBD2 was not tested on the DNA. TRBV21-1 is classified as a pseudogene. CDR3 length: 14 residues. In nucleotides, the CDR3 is TGTGCCAGCAGCAAAGCGGATATGGAGGATGAGCAGTTCTTC. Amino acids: CASSKADMEDEQFF.

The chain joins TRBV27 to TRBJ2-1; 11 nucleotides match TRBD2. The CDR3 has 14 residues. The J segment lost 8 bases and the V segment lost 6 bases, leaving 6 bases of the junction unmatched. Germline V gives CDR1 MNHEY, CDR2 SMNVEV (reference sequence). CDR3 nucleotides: TGTGCCAGCAGAGTAGCGGGAGGGCCATATGAGCAGTTCTTC. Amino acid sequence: CASRVAGGPYEQFF.

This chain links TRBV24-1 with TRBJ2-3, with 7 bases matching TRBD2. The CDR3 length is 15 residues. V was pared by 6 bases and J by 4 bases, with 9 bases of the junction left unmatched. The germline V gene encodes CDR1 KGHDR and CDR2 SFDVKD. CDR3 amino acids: CATSQSGVNADTQYF. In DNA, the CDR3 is TGTGCCACCAGTCAAAGCGGGGTTAACGCAGATACGCAGTATTTT.

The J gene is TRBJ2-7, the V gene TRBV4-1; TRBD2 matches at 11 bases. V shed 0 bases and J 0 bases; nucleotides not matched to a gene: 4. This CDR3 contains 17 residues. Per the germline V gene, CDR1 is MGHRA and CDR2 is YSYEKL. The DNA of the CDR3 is TGCGCCAGCAGCCAAGATCACCTAGCGGGAGGCTCCTACGAGCAGTACTTC. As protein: CASSQDHLAGGSYEQYF.

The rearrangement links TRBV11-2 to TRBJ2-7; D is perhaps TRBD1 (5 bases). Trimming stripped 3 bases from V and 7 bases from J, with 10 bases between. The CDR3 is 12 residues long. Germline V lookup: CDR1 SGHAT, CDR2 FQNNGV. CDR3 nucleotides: TGTGCCAGCAGCTTCCAAGGACAAGAGCAGTACTTC. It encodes CASSFQGQEQYF.

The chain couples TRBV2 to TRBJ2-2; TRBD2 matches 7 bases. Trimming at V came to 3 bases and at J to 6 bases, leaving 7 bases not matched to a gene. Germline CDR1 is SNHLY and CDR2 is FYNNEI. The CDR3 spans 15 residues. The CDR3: CASSDYAGVSGELFF. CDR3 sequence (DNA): TGTGCCAGCAGTGACTATGCGGGAGTATCCGGGGAGCTGTTTTTT.

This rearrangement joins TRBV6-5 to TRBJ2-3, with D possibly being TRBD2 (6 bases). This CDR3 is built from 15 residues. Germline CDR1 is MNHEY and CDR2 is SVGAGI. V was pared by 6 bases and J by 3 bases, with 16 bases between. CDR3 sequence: CASSDVARETDTQYF. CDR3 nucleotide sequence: TGTGCCAGCAGCGACGTCGCCCGGGAGACAGATACGCAGTATTTT.

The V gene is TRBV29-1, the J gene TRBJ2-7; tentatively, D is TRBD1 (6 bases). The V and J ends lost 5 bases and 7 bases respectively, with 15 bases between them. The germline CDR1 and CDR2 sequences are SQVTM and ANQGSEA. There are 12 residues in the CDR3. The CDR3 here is CSVLPHGQEQYF. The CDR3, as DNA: TGCAGCGTTTTACCCCACGGACAGGAGCAGTACTTC.

CDR3 in DNA: TGTGCCAGCTCACCTAGCCCAGATACGCAGTATTTT. Its translation: CASSPSPDTQYF. The chain carries TRBV18 and TRBJ2-3; unclear D gene. CDR3 length equals 12 residues. The V gene's germline CDR1 is KGHSH and CDR2 LQKENI. With 3 bases removed from V and 4 bases from J, the gap between germline ends came to 5 bases.

The CDR3 here is CASSVAGGSSGTDTQYF. The CDR3, as DNA: TGTGCCAGCAGCGTAGCGGGGGGTTCATCTGGCACAGATACGCAGTATTTT. The rearrangement uses TRBV9 and TRBJ2-3, with 7 positions matching TRBD2. The J segment lost 1 base and the V segment lost 0 bases, leaving 8 bases of the junction unmatched. The germline gives CDR1 SGDLS, CDR2 YYNGEE. The CDR3 spans 17 residues.

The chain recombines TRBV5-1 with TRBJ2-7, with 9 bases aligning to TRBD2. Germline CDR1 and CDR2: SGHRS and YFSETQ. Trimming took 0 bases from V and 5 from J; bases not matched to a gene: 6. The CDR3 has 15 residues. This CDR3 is CASSLVAGVLNEQYF. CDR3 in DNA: TGCGCCAGCAGCTTGGTAGCGGGAGTACTCAACGAGCAGTACTTC.

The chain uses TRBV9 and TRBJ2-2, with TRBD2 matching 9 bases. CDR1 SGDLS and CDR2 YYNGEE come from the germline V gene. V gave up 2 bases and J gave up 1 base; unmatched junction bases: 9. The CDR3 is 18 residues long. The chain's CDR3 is CASSVSSGRSLNTGELFF. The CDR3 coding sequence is TGTGCCAGCAGCGTTTCCAGCGGGAGGTCTTTGAACACCGGGGAGCTGTTTTTT.

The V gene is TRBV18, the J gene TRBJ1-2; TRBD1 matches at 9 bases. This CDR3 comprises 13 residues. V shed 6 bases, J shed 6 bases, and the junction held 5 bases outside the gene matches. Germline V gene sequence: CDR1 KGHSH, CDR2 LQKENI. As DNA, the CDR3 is TGTGCCAGCTCCCAAGACAGGGGGAATGGCTACACCTTC. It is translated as CASSQDRGNGYTF.

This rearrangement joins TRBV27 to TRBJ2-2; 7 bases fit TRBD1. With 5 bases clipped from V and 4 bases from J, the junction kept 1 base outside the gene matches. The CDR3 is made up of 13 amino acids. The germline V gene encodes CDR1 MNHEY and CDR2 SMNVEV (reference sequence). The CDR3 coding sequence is TGTGCCAGCAGTCGGACAGGCACCGGGGAGCTGTTTTTT. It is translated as CASSRTGTGELFF.

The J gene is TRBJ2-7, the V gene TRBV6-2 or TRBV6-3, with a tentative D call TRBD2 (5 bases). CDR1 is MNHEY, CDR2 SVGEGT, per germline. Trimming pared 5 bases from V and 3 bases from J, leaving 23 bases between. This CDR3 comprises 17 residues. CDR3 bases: TGTGCCAGCAGTACCCCGGAATTAAGCGGCTCACTCTACGAGCAGTACTTC. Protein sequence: CASSTPELSGSLYEQYF.

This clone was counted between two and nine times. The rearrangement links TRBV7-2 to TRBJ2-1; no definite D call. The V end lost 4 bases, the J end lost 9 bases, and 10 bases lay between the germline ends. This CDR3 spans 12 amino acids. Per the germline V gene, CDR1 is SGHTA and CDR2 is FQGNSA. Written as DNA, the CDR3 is TGTGCCAGCAGCTCCCCTCCGAGTGAGCAGTTCTTC. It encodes CASSSPPSEQFF.